These 25 T cell receptor beta chains were all obtained from the same sample, sequenced in a study of blood T cell repertoires in COVID-19. Assay used: immunoSEQ multiplex PCR; TCRdb lists only in-frame clones, some missing. The table shows under 250,000 clones, with around 82% occurring only once. Sequencing input: peripheral blood. The receptors shown here come from a woman aged 80 or older with acute or convalescent COVID-19.

This clone was counted at least ten times. The sample holds other DNA sequences that translate to the same CDR3. The chain has TRBV2 and TRBJ1-5; 10 positions match TRBD1. This CDR3 is built from 16 residues. With 4 bases clipped from V and 1 base from J, the junction kept 4 bases outside the gene matches. Germline CDR1 is SNHLY and CDR2 is FYNNEI. CDR3 coding DNA: TGTGCCAGCAGTGGACAGGGGGCGCGAAGCAATCAGCCCCAGCATTTT. Protein product: CASSGQGARSNQPQHF.

The CDR3 protein is CASSLTQGANSPLHF. CDR3 in DNA: TGTGCCAGCAGCCTAACCCAGGGGGCTAATTCACCCCTCCACTTT. The V gene is TRBV4-2, the J gene TRBJ1-6; TRBD1 matches 8 bases. The germline V gene encodes CDR1 LGHNA and CDR2 YNFKEQ. With 4 bases clipped from V and 6 bases from J, the junction kept 5 bases outside the gene matches. This CDR3 is built from 15 residues.

The chain combines TRBV19 with TRBJ1-2; D unclear. The germline V gene encodes CDR1 LNHDA and CDR2 SQIVND (reference sequence). Trimming pared 5 bases from V and 4 bases from J, leaving 8 bases between. The CDR3 spans 12 residues. CDR3 in DNA: TGTGCCAGTAGTCCTGGGCTCTATGGCTACACCTTC. Protein: CASSPGLYGYTF.

The chain is built from TRBV29-1 and TRBJ1-5; 7 bases match TRBD1. This CDR3 is 13 amino acids long. From germline, CDR1 is SQVTM and CDR2 ANQGSEA. Germline trimming cut 7 bases from V and 4 bases from J; bases unmatched to any gene: 7. The CDR3 is CSASTGLNQPQHF. The CDR3 coding sequence is TGCAGCGCCTCGACAGGGTTAAATCAGCCCCAGCATTTT.

This chain connects TRBV29-1 to TRBJ2-1; 8 nucleotides match TRBD1. The CDR3 totals 14 residues. The junction had 7 bases not matched to a gene; V was cut back by 4 bases and J by 5 bases. Germline lookup yields CDR1 SQVTM and CDR2 ANQGSEA. As DNA, the CDR3 is TGCAGCGTTGGCTTGACAGGGGCAGACAATGAGCAGTTCTTC. It yields the protein CSVGLTGADNEQFF.

V and J are TRBV9 and TRBJ2-2, with D maybe TRBD1 (6 bases). Trimming took off 4 bases at V and 5 bases at J, with 9 bases between the two ends. Germline CDR1 reads SGDLS; CDR2 reads YYNGEE. This CDR3 has 13 residues. CDR3 sequence reads: CASSLGQTGELFF. In DNA form, the CDR3 reads TGTGCCAGCAGCTTAGGACAGACCGGGGAGCTGTTTTTT.

This chain joins TRBV24-1 and TRBJ1-1; D perhaps matches TRBD1 (6 bases). Per the germline V gene, CDR1 is KGHDR and CDR2 is SFDVKD. Trimming took off 9 bases at V and 7 bases at J, with 11 bases between the two ends. The CDR3 extends over 11 amino acids. CDR3 coding DNA: TGTGCCACCGGACCGGACAGTGAAGCTTTCTTT. Protein product: CATGPDSEAFF.

CDR3 loop: CATTGTGRNEAFF. The CDR3, as DNA: TGTGCCACGACCGGGACAGGGAGGAATGAAGCTTTCTTT. The chain recombines TRBV19 with TRBJ1-1, with TRBD1 matching over 9 bases. J was trimmed by 7 bases and V by 10 bases; bases with no gene match: 10. Germline values: CDR1 LNHDA, CDR2 SQIVND (reference sequence). The CDR3 sequence is 13 residues long. The full variable domain, with the rest looked up from reference TRBV19 and TRBJ1-1, is DGGITQSPKYLFRKEGQNVTLSCEQNLNHDAMYWYRQDPGQGLRLIYYSQIVNDFQKGDIAEGYSVSREKKESFPLTVTSAQKNPTAFYLCATTGTGRNEAFFGQGTRLTVV.

V gene TRBV28 combines with J gene TRBJ2-3; tentatively, D is TRBD2 (5 bases). This CDR3 contains 13 residues. CDR1 and CDR2 (germline): MDHEN, SYDVKM. Deletions cut 5 bases from V and 6 bases from J, with 12 bases between. For the CDR3, the DNA is TGTGCCAGCAGTCTTCTAGCCCCCGATACGCAGTATTTT. It is translated as CASSLLAPDTQYF.

The CDR3 sequence: CASSTGAVYSNQPQHF. The CDR3 nucleotides are TGTGCCAGCAGCACAGGGGCGGTGTATAGCAATCAGCCCCAGCATTTT. V is TRBV2 and J is TRBJ1-5; the match to TRBD1 covers 7 bases. Per the germline V gene, CDR1 is SNHLY and CDR2 is FYNNEI. The CDR3 sequence is 16 residues long. The J segment lost 0 bases and the V segment lost 6 bases, leaving 8 bases of the junction unmatched.

V and J are TRBV2 and TRBJ1-1, with no clear D. The V end was cut by 6 bases, the J end by 2 bases, with 10 bases between. There are 13 residues in the CDR3. Germline V gives CDR1 SNHLY, CDR2 FYNNEI. CDR3 DNA: TGTGCCAGCAGGAGATTACCTAACACTGAAGCTTTCTTT. The encoded protein is CASRRLPNTEAFF.

The chain carries TRBV5-6 and TRBJ2-7; 7 positions agree with TRBD1. This CDR3 comprises 15 residues. Germline CDR1 and CDR2: SGHDT and YYEEEE. Trimming at V came to 4 bases and at J to 2 bases, leaving 9 bases not matched to a gene. CDR3 sequence reads: CASSPTGTGAYEQYF. The CDR3, as DNA: TGTGCCAGCAGCCCAACCGGCACAGGGGCCTACGAGCAGTACTTC.

Of note for this clone: The sample holds other DNA sequences that translate to the same CDR3. The V call is TRBV2, the J call TRBJ1-5, with D maybe TRBD1 (5 bases). Looked up from germline, CDR1 is SNHLY and CDR2 is FYNNEI. Trimming shortened V by 6 bases and J by 4 bases, and 7 bases separated the two germline ends. CDR3 length: 12 amino acids. CDR3 sequence (DNA): TGTGCCAGCAGGGGGCTTAATCAGCCCCAGCATTTT. Encoded protein: CASRGLNQPQHF.

The V and J genes are TRBV28 and TRBJ2-1, with TRBD2 identical over 11 bases. The CDR3 covers 15 residues. Germline CDR1 is MDHEN and CDR2 is SYDVKM. The V gene end was trimmed by 5 bases and the J gene end by 8 bases; junction bases not matched to a gene: 8. The CDR3 nucleotides are TGTGCCAGCAGTCCGACTAGCGGGGTTGTCTATGAGCAGTTCTTC. Protein sequence: CASSPTSGVVYEQFF.

This clone has more than one count but fewer than ten. The J gene is TRBJ2-1, the V gene TRBV15, with 9 bases fitting TRBD1. The CDR3 is 14 residues long. The J segment lost 7 bases and the V segment lost 3 bases, leaving 4 bases of the junction unmatched. Germline V gene sequence: CDR1 LNHNV, CDR2 YYDKDF (reference sequence). The CDR3 sequence is CATSRGQGNNEQFF. The CDR3 nucleotides read TGTGCCACCAGCAGGGGACAGGGTAATAATGAGCAGTTCTTC. The whole variable domain, remainder taken from reference TRBV15 and TRBJ2-1, is DAMVIQNPRYQVTQFGKPVTLSCSQTLNHNVMYWYQQKSSQAPKLLFHYYDKDFNNEADTPDNFQSRRPNTSFCFLDIRSPGLGDTAMYLCATSRGQGNNEQFFGPGTRLTVL.

V and J are TRBV2 and TRBJ1-2; possible D gene TRBD1, 6 bases. Trimming removed 6 bases at V and 6 bases at J, with 14 bases between. CDR3 length: 13 residues. Germline assignment: CDR1 SNHLY and CDR2 FYNNEI. CDR3 in amino acids: CASSVAWTDGYTF. The CDR3 region has the DNA TGTGCCAGCAGCGTAGCCTGGACAGATGGCTACACCTTC.

This clone was recorded only once. This chain links TRBV6-5 with TRBJ2-1; 9 bases line up with TRBD1. The CDR3 is 14 residues long. The J segment lost 6 bases and the V segment lost 6 bases, leaving 6 bases of the junction unmatched. Germline CDR1 is MNHEY and CDR2 is SVGAGI. This CDR3 reads CASRQGARGNEQFF. CDR3 nucleotide sequence: TGTGCCAGCAGACAGGGGGCTCGGGGCAATGAGCAGTTCTTC.

This clone was observed a handful of times. The V gene is TRBV7-3, the J gene TRBJ2-5, with TRBD2 matching 10 bases. Trimming cost V 5 bases and J 5 bases; bases outside gene matches: 5. This CDR3 has 14 amino acids. Germline V CDR1 and CDR2: SGHTA, FQGTGA. The CDR3 here is CASSPGLAVETQYF. CDR3 nucleotides: TGTGCCAGCAGCCCCGGACTAGCGGTGGAGACCCAGTACTTC.

The chain links TRBV29-1 to TRBJ1-4; D perhaps matches TRBD1 (5 bases). Germline V lookup: CDR1 SQVTM, CDR2 ANQGSEA. The CDR3 is 15 residues long. V lost 4 bases, J lost 0 bases, and 12 bases lay in between. The CDR3 coding sequence is TGCAGCGTTGGCCGGGGGTTATCAACTAATGAAAAACTGTTTTTT. The encoded protein is CSVGRGLSTNEKLFF.

The chain has TRBV9 and TRBJ2-6, with D unclear. Germline V lookup: CDR1 SGDLS, CDR2 YYNGEE. This CDR3 contains 15 residues. Trimming cost V 1 base and J 3 bases, with 8 bases left between them. The CDR3, as DNA: TGTGCCAGCAGCGTATCTTCTCTTGGGGCCAACGTCCTGACTTTC. This encodes CASSVSSLGANVLTF.

This clone was recorded only once. The chain links TRBV11-2 to TRBJ1-3; a possible D gene is TRBD1 (5 bases). Germline lookup yields CDR1 SGHAT and CDR2 FQNNGV. Trimming removed 5 bases from V and 0 bases from J, with 14 bases in between. This CDR3 comprises 16 residues. The CDR3 nucleotides are TGTGCCAGCAGCCCGCAGGGCGGGGTCTCTGGAAACACCATATATTTT. Translating it yields CASSPQGGVSGNTIYF.

V and J are TRBV10-2 and TRBJ1-1; D is possibly TRBD1 (6 bases). With 2 bases removed from V and 1 base from J, the gap between germline ends came to 8 bases. The length of the CDR3 is 14 residues. Germline V gene lookup returns CDR1 WSHSY and CDR2 SAAADI. Here the CDR3 DNA reads TGCGCCAGCAGTGAGGGGGGCCCGAACACTGAAGCTTTCTTT. It codes for CASSEGGPNTEAFF.

The chain links TRBV5-6 to TRBJ1-2, with TRBD1 matching 11 bases. Trimming removed 7 bases from V and 0 bases from J; junction bases left unmatched: 8. Germline CDR1 SGHDT, CDR2 YYEEEE. The CDR3 has 16 residues. In DNA, the CDR3 is TGTGCCAGCCGACCCGGACAGGGGGCGTCTAACTATGGCTACACCTTC. Translating gives CASRPGQGASNYGYTF.

V is TRBV24-1 and J is TRBJ2-1, with D maybe TRBD1 (6 bases). Per germline, CDR1 KGHDR and CDR2 SFDVKD. This CDR3 comprises 14 residues. V lost 5 bases and J lost 3, with 10 bases in between. Here the CDR3 DNA reads TGTGCCACCAGTGGGACAGACCTCTACAATGAGCAGTTCTTC. It specifies CATSGTDLYNEQFF.

This chain uses TRBV6-5 with TRBJ2-7; the match to TRBD1 covers 9 bases. V trimming: 3 bases; J trimming: 9 bases; junction bases outside the gene matches: 12. CDR3 length equals 15 residues. The germline V gene has CDR1 MNHEY and CDR2 SVGAGI. CDR3 sequence (DNA): TGTGCCAGCAGTTATTCCGGGACAGGGAACGTAGTGCAGTACTTC. Protein sequence: CASSYSGTGNVVQYF.